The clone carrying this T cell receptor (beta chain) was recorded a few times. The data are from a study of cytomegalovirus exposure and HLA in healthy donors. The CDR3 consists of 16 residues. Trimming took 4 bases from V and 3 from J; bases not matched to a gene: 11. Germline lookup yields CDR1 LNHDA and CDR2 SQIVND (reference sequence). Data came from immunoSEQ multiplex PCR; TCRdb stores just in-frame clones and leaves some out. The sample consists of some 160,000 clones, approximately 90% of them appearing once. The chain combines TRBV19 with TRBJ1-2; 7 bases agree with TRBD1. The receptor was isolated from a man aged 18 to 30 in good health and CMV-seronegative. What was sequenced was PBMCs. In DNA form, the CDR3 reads TGTGCCAGTAGTAACCCCATTGTCGACAGGGACTATGGCTACACCTTC. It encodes CASSNPIVDRDYGYTF.